The rows below give T cell receptor beta chains drawn from one sample of a study of PD-1 blockade in classical Hodgkin lymphoma. The table came from immunoSEQ multiplex PCR; TCRdb's copy has only in-frame clones and leaves some out. Of about 92,000 clones in the sample, around 80% were seen once. This sample comprised peripheral blood mononuclear cells (PBMCs), obtained before the fourth cycle of nivolumab. Receptor source: a human donor with classical Hodgkin lymphoma. Both conserved end residues are part of each CDR3. Each record gives: clone size, D gene, V gene, J gene, CDR3 length, CDR3 protein, CDR3 DNA. A D gene is named only where the DNA matches it firmly. Expanded clones are given a class, and other clones once, few, many or no size at all.

few	-	TRBV30	TRBJ1-1	12	CAWSGAGGDGFF	TGTGCCTGGAGTGGGGCCGGGGGCGATGGGTTCTTT
-	TRBD1	TRBV7-9	TRBJ1-3	16	CASSLFQGGGGNTIYF	TGTGCCAGCAGCTTATTCCAGGGGGGTGGCGGAAACACCATATATTTT
-	-	TRBV5-5	TRBJ1-2	13	CASSLAQNYGYTF	TGTGCCAGCAGCTTGGCTCAGAACTATGGCTACACCTTC
-	-	TRBV29-1	TRBJ2-5	13	CSGGVVIGETQYF	TGCAGCGGAGGGGTGGTGATTGGGGAGACCCAGTACTTC
-	-	TRBV30	TRBJ2-5	12	CAWSVGGGTQYF	TGTGCCTGGAGTGTTGGGGGAGGGACCCAGTACTTC
-	-	TRBV5-1	TRBJ2-7	14	CASSVDRGLREQYF	TGCGCCAGCAGCGTTGACAGGGGACTAAGGGAGCAGTACTTC
-	TRBD1	TRBV2	TRBJ2-1	20	CASSPGRGRQTGGVDNEQFF	TGTGCCAGCAGCCCCGGTCGTGGACGCCAGACAGGGGGCGTTGACAATGAGCAGTTCTTC
-	TRBD1	TRBV6-5	TRBJ2-1	15	CASSSTGGYVNEQFF	TGTGCCAGCAGTTCGACAGGGGGTTATGTAAATGAGCAGTTCTTC
-	TRBD1	TRBV7-3	TRBJ1-1	15	CASSPTGATHTEAFF	TGTGCCAGCAGCCCGACAGGGGCGACCCATACTGAAGCTTTCTTT
-	TRBD1	TRBV18	TRBJ1-1	14	CASSPTGPNTEAFF	TGTGCCAGCTCGCCGACAGGGCCGAACACTGAAGCTTTCTTT
-	-	TRBV4-1	TRBJ1-4	14	CASSPVQEGEKLFF	TGCGCCAGCAGCCCAGTTCAGGAGGGAGAAAAACTGTTTTTT
-	-	TRBV7-2	TRBJ2-3	11	CASSYGDTQYF	TGTGCCAGCAGCTACGGAGATACGCAGTATTTT
-	TRBD2	TRBV5-4	TRBJ2-7	15	CASSLPKSGNDEQYF	TGTGCCAGCAGCCTGCCAAAAAGCGGGAATGACGAGCAGTACTTC
-	-	TRBV7-3	TRBJ2-1	14	CASSLTPSHNEQFF	TGTGCCAGCAGCTTAACCCCCAGTCACAATGAGCAGTTCTTC
-	TRBD1	TRBV7-9	TRBJ1-2	11	CASSPGTASAF	TGTGCCAGCTCGCCCGGGACAGCCTCAGCCTTC
-	-	TRBV7-3	TRBJ2-5	13	CASSRGHQETQYF	TGTGCCAGCAGCCGGGGTCACCAAGAGACCCAGTACTTC
-	TRBD1	TRBV7-8	TRBJ1-2	16	CASSLDGTGGFRGYTF	TGTGCCAGCAGCTTAGACGGGACAGGGGGCTTTCGTGGCTACACCTTC
-	-	TRBV18	TRBJ1-1	14	CASSPGNSGPEAFF	TGTGCCAGCTCACCGGGAAACAGCGGACCTGAAGCTTTCTTT
-	TRBD2	TRBV18	TRBJ2-7	15	CASSPDSGSGYEQYF	TGTGCCAGCTCACCTGATAGCGGGAGTGGTTACGAGCAGTACTTC
-	-	TRBV5-1	TRBJ1-4	15	CASSLGRGQGEKLFF	TGCGCCAGCAGCTTGGGTCGGGGGCAAGGTGAAAAACTGTTTTTT
once	-	TRBV29-1	TRBJ1-1	13	CSVDNSLNTEAFF	TGCAGCGTTGACAACAGCCTGAACACTGAAGCTTTCTTT
-	-	TRBV20-1	TRBJ2-7	11	CSAHSKGDPYF	TGCAGTGCCCATAGCAAAGGGGACCCTTACTTC
-	TRBD1	TRBV5-1	TRBJ1-4	15	CASSLARGSNEKLFF	TGCGCCAGCAGCTTGGCCAGGGGGTCTAATGAAAAACTGTTTTTT
-	TRBD1	TRBV27	TRBJ2-2	14	CASTRDRASGELFF	TGTGCCAGCACCCGGGACAGGGCAAGCGGGGAGCTGTTTTTT
-	-	TRBV5-4	TRBJ2-1	15	CASTRGTGSYNEQFF	TGTGCCAGCACCCGGGGGACCGGCTCCTACAATGAGCAGTTCTTC
-	TRBD1	TRBV15	TRBJ2-2	15	CATSVRQGGTGELFF	TGTGCCACCAGCGTACGACAGGGGGGCACCGGGGAGCTGTTTTTT
few	TRBD1	TRBV7-2	TRBJ1-2	17	CASSPVPGQRLTYGYTF	TGTGCCAGCAGCCCCGTCCCGGGACAGAGACTGACCTATGGCTACACCTTC